Each of the 27 T cell receptor beta chains below was sequenced from the same sample in a study of blood T cell repertoires in COVID-19. Profiled with immunoSEQ multiplex PCR; TCRdb holds only in-frame clones, not every one. The sample includes some 70,000 clones, roughly 76% of them seen just once. Sequencing was performed on peripheral blood. All receptors derive from a woman in her 70s with acute or convalescent COVID-19.

The chain uses TRBV27 and TRBJ2-7; TRBD1 aligns across 8 bases. The CDR3 spans 16 residues. Looked up from germline, CDR1 is MNHEY and CDR2 is SMNVEV (reference sequence). V was clipped by 6 bases and J by 2 bases; unmatched bases: 12. CDR3 sequence: CASRRPRGTGAYEQYF. CDR3 DNA sequence: TGTGCCAGCAGACGACCGAGAGGGACAGGCGCCTACGAGCAGTACTTC.

The J gene is TRBJ2-3, the V gene TRBV2; 7 bases agree with TRBD2. The CDR3 has 16 amino acids. Germline assignment: CDR1 SNHLY and CDR2 FYNNEI. The V gene end was trimmed by 3 bases and the J gene end by 0 bases; junction bases not matched to a gene: 6. CDR3 protein: CASSDWRESSTDTQYF. The CDR3 coding sequence is TGTGCCAGCAGTGATTGGCGGGAGTCTAGCACAGATACGCAGTATTTT.

V is TRBV10-3 and J is TRBJ2-3; TRBD2 matches 9 bases. J was trimmed by 3 bases and V by 6 bases; bases with no gene match: 4. Per the germline V gene, CDR1 is ENHRY and CDR2 is SYGVKD. The CDR3 length is 14 residues. This chain's CDR3 is CAIRTSGGTDTQYF. Here the CDR3 DNA reads TGTGCCATCAGGACTAGCGGAGGGACAGATACGCAGTATTTT.

This chain joins TRBV27 and TRBJ2-5, with unresolved D. Per the germline V gene, CDR1 is MNHEY and CDR2 is SMNVEV (reference sequence). The length of the CDR3 is 12 residues. V lost 4 bases and J 0 bases, leaving 3 bases between the germline ends. The CDR3 here is CASSSYQETQYF. CDR3 nucleotides: TGTGCCAGCAGTTCATACCAAGAGACCCAGTACTTC.

The CDR3 DNA sequence: TGTGCCAGCAGGGGGCCAGACGAGCAGTACTTC. This gives the protein CASRGPDEQYF. V is TRBV6-6 and J is TRBJ2-7; possibly TRBD1 for D (5 bases). V lost 6 bases and J 5 bases, leaving 8 bases between the germline ends. This CDR3 is built from 11 residues. Germline CDR1 and CDR2: MNHNY and SVGAGI (reference sequence).

The chain couples TRBV18 to TRBJ2-7; 8 bases align to TRBD2. With 2 bases clipped from V and 2 bases from J, the junction kept 5 bases outside the gene matches. This CDR3 has 15 residues. Per the germline V gene, CDR1 is KGHSH and CDR2 is LQKENI. The CDR3 nucleotides are TGTGCCAGCTCACCATATGCGGGAGGTACCTACGAGCAGTACTTC. This codes for CASSPYAGGTYEQYF. The whole variable domain, filled in from reference TRBV18 and TRBJ2-7, reads NAGVMQNPRHLVRRRGQEARLRCSPMKGHSHVYWYRQLPEEGLKFMVYLQKENIIDESGMPKERFSAEFPKEGPSILRIQQVVRGDSAAYFCASSPYAGGTYEQYFGPGTRLTVT.

The chain employs TRBV28 and TRBJ1-2; D gene unclear. V was pared by 5 bases and J by 4 bases, with 11 bases between. There are 13 residues in the CDR3. The germline V gene has CDR1 MDHEN and CDR2 SYDVKM. The CDR3 region has the DNA TGTGCCAGCAGTCAACCCCGGGGCTATGGCTACACCTTC. Amino acids: CASSQPRGYGYTF.

V gene TRBV5-4 combines with J gene TRBJ1-2; D may be TRBD1 (5 bases). The V and J ends lost 0 bases and 10 bases respectively, with 19 bases between them. This CDR3 region has 15 residues. Germline V lookup: CDR1 SGHNT, CDR2 YYREEE (reference sequence). CDR3 loop: CASSLDPWRGDDYTF. The CDR3 bases are TGTGCCAGCAGCTTGGATCCATGGAGGGGTGATGACTACACCTTC.

The V call is TRBV12-3 or TRBV12-4, the J call TRBJ1-1; 7 positions match TRBD1. Losses at the gene ends were 2 bases for V and 5 bases for J; bases not matched to a gene: 2. The CDR3 spans 13 residues. CDR3 region: CASSLPGGTEAFF. The CDR3 nucleotides read TGTGCCAGCAGTTTACCAGGGGGTACTGAAGCTTTCTTT.

The chain employs TRBV5-1 and TRBJ2-5; 9 bases agree with TRBD1. Trimming took 0 bases from V and 5 from J; bases not matched to a gene: 5. This CDR3 is built from 15 residues. Germline V lookup: CDR1 SGHRS, CDR2 YFSETQ. In DNA form, the CDR3 reads TGCGCCAGCAGCTTGGGTGCAGGGACAGGGGAGACCCAGTACTTC. Translated: CASSLGAGTGETQYF.

The V call is TRBV11-3, the J call TRBJ1-5; D remains unclear. Trimming stripped 4 bases from V and 1 base from J, with 5 bases between. Germline V lookup: CDR1 SGHNT, CDR2 YENEEA. The CDR3 length is 13 residues. The CDR3 spells CASSSESNQPQHF. The CDR3 bases are TGTGCCAGCAGCTCCGAGAGCAATCAGCCCCAGCATTTT.

This clone was counted a few times. The chain joins TRBV5-6 to TRBJ1-1; no clear D. The germline V gene encodes CDR1 SGHDT and CDR2 YYEEEE. The CDR3 is 14 amino acids. V was clipped by 2 bases and J by 1 base, with 9 bases between them. CDR3 amino acids: CASSLWGGNTEAFF. The CDR3 region has the DNA TGTGCCAGCAGCTTATGGGGAGGGAACACTGAAGCTTTCTTT.

The genes are TRBV28 and TRBJ1-1; no clear D. The CDR3 is made up of 11 amino acids. With 10 bases removed from V and 7 bases from J, the gap between germline ends came to 13 bases. Germline V gene sequence: CDR1 MDHEN, CDR2 SYDVKM. The CDR3 DNA is TGTGCCACCATAACAGACTATGAAGCTTTCTTT. It specifies CATITDYEAFF. The full variable domain, completed using reference TRBV28 and TRBJ1-1, is DVKVTQSSRYLVKRTGEKVFLECVQDMDHENMFWYRQDPGLGLRLIYFSYDVKMKEKGDIPEGYSVSREKKERFSLILESASTNQTSMYLCATITDYEAFFGQGTRLTVV.

CDR3 protein: CASSNLGLAGGSSDTQYF. The CDR3 coding sequence is TGTGCCAGCAGCAACCTCGGACTAGCGGGAGGTTCCTCGGATACGCAGTATTTT. The chain joins TRBV5-8 to TRBJ2-3; TRBD2 matches 14 bases. V lost 4 bases, J lost 6 bases, and 13 bases stayed unmatched. Germline-derived CDR1 and CDR2 are SGHTS and YDEGEE. The CDR3 totals 18 residues.

This chain connects TRBV3-1 (or the pseudogene TRBV3-2) to TRBJ2-4; TRBD2 matches 7 bases. CDR1 and CDR2 from the germline V gene are LGHDT and YNNKEL (reference sequence). The ends lost 0 bases at V and 4 bases at J; junction bases unmatched: 6. CDR3 length: 16 residues. Here the CDR3 DNA reads TGTGCCAGCAGCCAAGATTTCCTAGCGGCGAAAAACATTCAGTACTTC. Protein sequence: CASSQDFLAAKNIQYF.

V is TRBV6-6 and J is TRBJ1-5, with 9 positions matching TRBD1. Per the germline V gene, CDR1 is MNHNY and CDR2 is SVGAGI (reference sequence). The junction had 13 bases not matched to a gene; V was cut back by 6 bases and J by 7 bases. This CDR3 contains 16 residues. The CDR3 sequence is CASSPGLQGARQPQHF. The CDR3 DNA sequence: TGTGCCAGCAGCCCGGGGTTACAGGGGGCGCGGCAGCCCCAGCATTTT.

The V and J genes are TRBV5-1 and TRBJ2-7, with TRBD2 matching 16 bases. Germline-derived CDR1 and CDR2 are SGHRS and YFSETQ. Trimming took 4 bases from V and 4 from J; bases not matched to a gene: 2. CDR3 length: 15 amino acids. DNA of the CDR3: TGCGCCAGCAGCCCGGGACTAGCGGGAGGGTACGAGCAGTACTTC. Translated, it gives CASSPGLAGGYEQYF.

The rearrangement links TRBV7-2 to TRBJ1-1, with a weak D call TRBD1 (5 bases). The CDR3 has 15 amino acids. The germline V gene has CDR1 SGHTA and CDR2 FQGNSA. Deletions cut 5 bases from V and 1 base from J, with 14 bases between. CDR3 loop: CASSIRDFPNTEAFF. DNA for the CDR3: TGTGCCAGCAGCATAAGGGACTTTCCGAACACTGAAGCTTTCTTT.

V is TRBV9 and J is TRBJ1-4, with 9 bases identical to TRBD1. Trimming took 4 bases from V and 7 from J; bases not matched to a gene: 8. This CDR3 contains 15 residues. Germline loops: CDR1 SGDLS, CDR2 YYNGEE. The CDR3 DNA is TGTGCCAGCAGCCAATCCGGGACAGGGAGTGAAAAACTGTTTTTT. Protein sequence: CASSQSGTGSEKLFF.

The chain links TRBV10-1 to TRBJ1-6, with TRBD1 identical over 10 bases. The V gene's germline CDR1 is WNHNN and CDR2 SYGVQD (reference sequence). The V and J ends lost 6 bases and 7 bases, in that order; junction bases with no gene match: 3. The CDR3 totals 14 residues. CDR3 nucleotide sequence: TGCGCCAGCAGCCGGGACAGGGGCAATTCACCCCTCCACTTT. Protein product: CASSRDRGNSPLHF.

This chain joins TRBV4-1 and TRBJ1-1, with a possible D match to TRBD1 (5 bases). Germline CDR1 is MGHRA and CDR2 is YSYEKL. The V gene lost 4 bases and the J gene lost 6 bases, with 18 bases spanning the gap. The CDR3 consists of 15 residues. The CDR3 region is CASSPRGGVLAEAFF. The DNA for the CDR3 is TGCGCCAGCAGCCCTAGGGGCGGGGTTCTAGCTGAAGCTTTCTTT.

This chain links TRBV5-6 with TRBJ2-1; TRBD2 aligns across 8 bases. CDR1 is SGHDT, CDR2 YYEEEE, per germline. The CDR3 sequence is 15 residues long. CDR3 in amino acids: CWAERELGRYNEQFF. In DNA form, the CDR3 reads TGTTGGGCAGAGCGGGAGTTGGGACGGTACAATGAGCAGTTCTTC.

The V and J genes are TRBV28 and TRBJ2-2; the D gene is possibly TRBD1 (6 bases). With 4 bases removed from V and 0 bases from J, the gap between germline ends came to 12 bases. From germline, CDR1 is MDHEN and CDR2 SYDVKM. CDR3 length equals 16 residues. In nucleotides, the CDR3 is TGTGCCAGCAGTTGGTTTCAGGGGTCGAACACCGGGGAGCTGTTTTTT. Translated: CASSWFQGSNTGELFF. Filled out from reference TRBV28 and TRBJ2-2, the complete variable domain reads DVKVTQSSRYLVKRTGEKVFLECVQDMDHENMFWYRQDPGLGLRLIYFSYDVKMKEKGDIPEGYSVSREKKERFSLILESASTNQTSMYLCASSWFQGSNTGELFFGEGSRLTVL.

The chain couples TRBV6-2 or TRBV6-3 to TRBJ1-6; D is perhaps TRBD1 (6 bases). Trimming shortened V by 6 bases and J by 6 bases, and 9 bases separated the two germline ends. The V gene's germline CDR1 is MNHEY and CDR2 SVGEGT. The CDR3 extends over 13 amino acids. CDR3 in DNA: TGTGCCAGCAGCCGCAGGGGTAATTCACCCCTCCACTTT. It encodes CASSRRGNSPLHF.

This chain connects TRBV10-3 to TRBJ2-1, with 12 positions matching TRBD2. Germline V gene sequence: CDR1 ENHRY, CDR2 SYGVKD. The CDR3 is made up of 16 amino acids. V lost 7 bases and J lost 2; bases outside the gene matches: 6. The CDR3 reads CAINSASGRAYNEQFF. The CDR3 nucleotides are TGTGCCATCAACTCGGCTAGCGGGAGGGCCTACAATGAGCAGTTCTTC.

This clone was detected once. V is TRBV12-3 or TRBV12-4 and J is TRBJ1-4; D ambiguous. The CDR3 sequence is 13 residues long. The V and J ends lost 6 bases and 4 bases respectively, with 9 bases between them. CDR3 region: CASSGLLNEKLFF. CDR3 sequence (DNA): TGTGCCAGCAGCGGACTGCTTAATGAAAAACTGTTTTTT.

This clone was recorded only once. The chain couples TRBV3-1 (or the pseudogene TRBV3-2) to TRBJ2-5; 10 nucleotides line up with TRBD2. The CDR3 is made up of 16 amino acids. CDR1 is LGHDT and CDR2 is YNNKEL in the germline V gene (reference sequence). Losses at the gene ends were 4 bases for V and 3 bases for J; bases not matched to a gene: 8. CDR3 loop: CASSLYSGRMKETQYF. For the CDR3, the DNA is TGTGCCAGCAGCCTCTATAGCGGGAGGATGAAAGAGACCCAGTACTTC.